A single sample gave rise to the 4 T cell receptor beta chains below, sequenced in a study of cytomegalovirus exposure and HLA in healthy donors. This table comes from immunoSEQ multiplex PCR, and its TCRdb copy is limited to in-frame clones, with some not included. The sample contains 70,000 to 75,000 clones, about 94% of which appear only once. Material for sequencing was PBMCs. These receptors came from a woman aged 18-29 years in good health and CMV-seronegative.

The V and J genes are TRBV4-2 and TRBJ2-3; 11 bases fit TRBD2. CDR1 LGHNA and CDR2 YNFKEQ come from the germline V gene. The CDR3 is 16 residues long. Trimming took 0 bases from V and 1 from J; bases not matched to a gene: 0. CDR3 residues: CASSQELAGGTDTQYF. As DNA, the CDR3 is TGTGCCAGCAGCCAAGAACTAGCGGGAGGCACAGATACGCAGTATTTT.

The chain couples TRBV28 to TRBJ2-2; a possible D gene is TRBD2 (5 bases). CDR1 is MDHEN and CDR2 is SYDVKM in the germline V gene. There are 17 residues in the CDR3. Trimming took off 4 bases at V and 3 bases at J, with 18 bases between the two ends. CDR3 loop: CASSSGVSYRDTGELFF. CDR3 nucleotides: TGTGCCAGCAGTTCCGGGGTCTCCTATCGGGACACCGGGGAGCTGTTTTTT.

This chain connects TRBV15 to TRBJ2-3, with a weak D call TRBD1 (5 bases). V lost 5 bases to trimming and J lost 2 bases, with 8 bases between them. Germline CDR1 reads LNHNV; CDR2 reads YYDKDF (reference sequence). This CDR3 contains 13 residues. The CDR3 region is CATSPQVTDTQYF. DNA for the CDR3: TGTGCCACCAGCCCACAGGTCACAGATACGCAGTATTTT.

The chain joins TRBV6-6 to TRBJ2-7; 7 bases agree with TRBD1. V lost 0 bases, J lost 4 bases, and 6 bases stayed unmatched. The CDR3 covers 15 residues. Germline CDR1 and CDR2: MNHNY and SVGAGI (reference sequence). In nucleotides, the CDR3 is TGTGCCAGCAGTTACTCGAGGACAGGACCTTACGAGCAGTACTTC. Translated: CASSYSRTGPYEQYF.